Following are 5 T cell receptor beta chains from one sample sequenced in a study of CD8+ T cells in alopecia areata. Once RNA had been extracted, it was reverse transcribed into cDNA to act as the sequencing template. Some clones are missing from TCRdb's copy, which holds only in-frame ones; the method was immunoSEQ multiplex PCR. The sample contains approximately 150,000 clones, about 60% of which appear only once. Sequenced material: CD4+ T cells sorted from blood. These receptors all come from a human donor in good health.

The genes are TRBV5-4 and TRBJ2-6; D ambiguous. CDR3 length: 17 residues. The germline V gene has CDR1 SGHNT and CDR2 YYREEE (reference sequence). V lost 1 base to trimming and J lost 0 bases, with 11 bases between them. The CDR3 here is CASSLTRLSSGANVLTF. The CDR3 nucleotides are TGTGCCAGCAGCTTGACCAGGCTATCCTCTGGGGCCAACGTCCTGACTTTC.

The rearrangement uses TRBV27 and TRBJ2-2; D may be TRBD2 (6 bases). Germline CDR1 MNHEY, CDR2 SMNVEV (reference sequence). V lost 2 bases, J lost 2 bases, and 12 bases lay in between. This CDR3 contains 16 residues. CDR3 bases: TGTGCCAGCAGTTTAGGCCTGGGACTTAACACCGGGGAGCTGTTTTTT. Translated, it gives CASSLGLGLNTGELFF.

The table lists this clone with a few counts. The chain joins TRBV5-4 to TRBJ1-1; D unresolved. CDR1 is SGHNT, CDR2 YYREEE, per germline (reference sequence). V was trimmed by 3 bases and J by 5 bases, leaving 14 bases between them. This CDR3 spans 14 amino acids. CDR3 sequence (DNA): TGTGCCAGCAGCTCCCGGGCCCCTGTAACTGAAGCTTTCTTT. Encoded protein: CASSSRAPVTEAFF.

The chain joins TRBV29-1 to TRBJ2-3; 10 bases align to TRBD2. Looked up from germline, CDR1 is SQVTM and CDR2 is ANQGSEA. The V and J ends lost 7 bases and 5 bases, in that order; junction bases with no gene match: 15. The CDR3 runs to 16 residues. CDR3 residues: CSGGLAGGRRGDTQYF. The DNA of the CDR3 is TGCAGCGGGGGTTTAGCGGGAGGCAGGAGAGGAGATACGCAGTATTTT.

In this sample, this clone turned up a few times. The chain is built from TRBV29-1 and TRBJ2-5; unclear D gene. Trimming shortened V by 0 bases and J by 2 bases, and 7 bases separated the two germline ends. The CDR3 contains 13 residues. Germline CDR1 and CDR2: SQVTM and ANQGSEA. The CDR3 sequence is CSVEEANQETQYF. In DNA form, the CDR3 reads TGCAGCGTTGAAGAGGCGAATCAAGAGACCCAGTACTTC.